The clone carrying this T cell receptor (beta chain) was detected once. Its matching antigen is unknown. Tagging with unique molecular identifiers was a feature of the TCR beta cDNA libraries. A population of roughly 0.9 to 11 million T cells gave rise to around 480,000 cDNA molecules. TCRdb analysed the PCR reads with MiXCR anew, one entry per CDR3 protein. The sample holds more than 500,000 distinct CDR3 sequences, around a third seen once. Germline V gene lookup returns CDR1 MNHNS and CDR2 SASEGT. V lost 6 bases and J 4 bases, leaving 19 bases between the germline ends. This CDR3 comprises 15 residues. This sample is part of a study of post-analysis software for immune sequencing data. General observations from the study: F-measure co-clustering was strong for batch-matched samples. A handful of TRBV segments occurring more often in patients than controls included TRBV5-6, TRBV5-1 and TRBV20-1.

Sequencing used blood. The chain employs TRBV6-1 and TRBJ2-7, with a tentative D call TRBD2 (6 bases). The clonotype comes from a girl aged 2-17 years with multiple sclerosis. The chain's CDR3 is CASSYRGGLQYEQYF. CDR3 bases: TGTGCCAGCAGCTACCGTGGGGGACTCCAATACGAGCAGTACTTC.